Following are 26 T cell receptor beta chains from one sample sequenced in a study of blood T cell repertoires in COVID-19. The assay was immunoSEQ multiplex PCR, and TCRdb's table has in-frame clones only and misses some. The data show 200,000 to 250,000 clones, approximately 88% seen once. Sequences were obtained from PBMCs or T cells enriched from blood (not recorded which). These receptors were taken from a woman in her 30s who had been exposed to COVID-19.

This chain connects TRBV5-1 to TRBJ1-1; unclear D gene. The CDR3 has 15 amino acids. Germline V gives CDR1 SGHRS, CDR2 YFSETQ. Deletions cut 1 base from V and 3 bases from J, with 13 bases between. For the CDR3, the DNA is TGCGCCAGCAGCTTGCGTGCGTTGAGGGACACTGAAGCTTTCTTT. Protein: CASSLRALRDTEAFF.

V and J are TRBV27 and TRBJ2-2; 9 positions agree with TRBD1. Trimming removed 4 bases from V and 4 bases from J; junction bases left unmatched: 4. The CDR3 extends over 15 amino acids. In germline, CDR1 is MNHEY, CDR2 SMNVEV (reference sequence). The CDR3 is CASSSWDRVTGELFF. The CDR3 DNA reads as TGTGCCAGCAGTTCGTGGGACAGGGTCACCGGGGAGCTGTTTTTT.

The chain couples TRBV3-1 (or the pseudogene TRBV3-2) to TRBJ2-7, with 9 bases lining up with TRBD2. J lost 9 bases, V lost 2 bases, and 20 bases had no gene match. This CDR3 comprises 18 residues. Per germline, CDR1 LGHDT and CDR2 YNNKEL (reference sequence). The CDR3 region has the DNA TGTGCCAGCAGCCAAACGCTAGCGGGAAGGGAGACCTACGAAGGGCAGTACTTC. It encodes CASSQTLAGRETYEGQYF.

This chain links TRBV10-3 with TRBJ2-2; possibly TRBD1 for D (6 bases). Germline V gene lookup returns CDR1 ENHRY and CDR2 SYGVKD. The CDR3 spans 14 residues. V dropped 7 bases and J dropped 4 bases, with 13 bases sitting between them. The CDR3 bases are TGTGCCATCACACAGGGTGAAGGCACCGGGGAGCTGTTTTTT. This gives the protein CAITQGEGTGELFF.

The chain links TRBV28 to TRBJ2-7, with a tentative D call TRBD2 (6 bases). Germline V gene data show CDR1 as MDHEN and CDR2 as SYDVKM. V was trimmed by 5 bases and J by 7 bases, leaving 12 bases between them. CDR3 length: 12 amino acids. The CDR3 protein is CASSSGSREQYF. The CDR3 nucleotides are TGTGCCAGCAGTAGCGGGTCGCGGGAGCAGTACTTC.

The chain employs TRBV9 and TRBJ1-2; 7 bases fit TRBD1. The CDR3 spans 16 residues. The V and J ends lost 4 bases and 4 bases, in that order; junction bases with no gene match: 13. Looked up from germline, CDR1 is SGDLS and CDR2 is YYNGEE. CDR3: CASSTADREFAYGYTF. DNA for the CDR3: TGTGCCAGCAGCACCGCAGACAGGGAGTTTGCCTATGGCTACACCTTC.

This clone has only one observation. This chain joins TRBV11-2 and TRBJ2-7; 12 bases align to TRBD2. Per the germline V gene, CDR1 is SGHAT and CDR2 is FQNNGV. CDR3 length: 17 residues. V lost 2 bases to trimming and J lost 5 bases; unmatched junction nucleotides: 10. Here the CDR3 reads CASSLLLAGGHRDEQYF. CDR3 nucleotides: TGTGCCAGCAGCTTATTACTAGCGGGAGGACATCGGGACGAGCAGTACTTC.

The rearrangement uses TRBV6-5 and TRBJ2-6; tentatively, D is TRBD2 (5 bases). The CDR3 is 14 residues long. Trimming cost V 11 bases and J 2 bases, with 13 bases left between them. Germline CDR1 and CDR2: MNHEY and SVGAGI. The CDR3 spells CAAGEVAGANVLTF. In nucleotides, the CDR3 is TGTGCCGCGGGCGAGGTAGCTGGGGCCAACGTCCTGACTTTC.

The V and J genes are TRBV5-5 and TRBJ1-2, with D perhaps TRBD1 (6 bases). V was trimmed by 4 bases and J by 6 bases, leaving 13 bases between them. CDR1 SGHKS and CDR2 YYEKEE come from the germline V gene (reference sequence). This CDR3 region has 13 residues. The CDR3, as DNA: TGTGCCAGCAGCCCTTTTACAGGGAATGGCTACACCTTC. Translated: CASSPFTGNGYTF.

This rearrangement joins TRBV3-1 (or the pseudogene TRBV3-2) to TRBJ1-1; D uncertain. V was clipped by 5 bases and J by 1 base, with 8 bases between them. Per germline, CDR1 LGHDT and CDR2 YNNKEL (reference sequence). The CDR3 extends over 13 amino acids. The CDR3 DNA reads TGTGCCAGCAGCTTTCGGGGGAACACTGAAGCTTTCTTT. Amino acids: CASSFRGNTEAFF.

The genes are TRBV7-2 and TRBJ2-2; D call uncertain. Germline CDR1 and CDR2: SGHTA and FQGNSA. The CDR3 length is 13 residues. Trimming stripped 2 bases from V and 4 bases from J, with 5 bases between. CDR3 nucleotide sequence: TGTGCCAGCAGCTTACCTGTCACCGGGGAGCTGTTTTTT. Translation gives CASSLPVTGELFF.

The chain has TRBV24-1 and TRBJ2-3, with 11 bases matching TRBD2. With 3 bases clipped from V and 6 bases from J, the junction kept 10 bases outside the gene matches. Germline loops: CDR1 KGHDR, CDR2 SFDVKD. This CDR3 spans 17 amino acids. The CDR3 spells CATSDPLAGGLADTQYF. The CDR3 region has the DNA TGTGCCACCAGTGATCCTCTAGCGGGAGGTCTCGCCGATACGCAGTATTTT.

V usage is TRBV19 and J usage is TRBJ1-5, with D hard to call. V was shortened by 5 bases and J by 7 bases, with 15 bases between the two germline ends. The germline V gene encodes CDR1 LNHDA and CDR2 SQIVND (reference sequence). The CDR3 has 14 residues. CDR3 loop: CASSWMGLSQPQHF. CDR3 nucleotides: TGTGCCAGTAGTTGGATGGGCCTGTCACAGCCCCAGCATTTT.

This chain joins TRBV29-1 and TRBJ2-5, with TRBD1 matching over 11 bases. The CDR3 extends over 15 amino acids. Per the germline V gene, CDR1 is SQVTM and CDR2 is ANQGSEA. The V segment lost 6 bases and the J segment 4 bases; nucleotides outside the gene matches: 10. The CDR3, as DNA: TGCAGCGTCGCAAGGGGGACAGGGGGGTTAGAGACCCAGTACTTC. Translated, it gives CSVARGTGGLETQYF.

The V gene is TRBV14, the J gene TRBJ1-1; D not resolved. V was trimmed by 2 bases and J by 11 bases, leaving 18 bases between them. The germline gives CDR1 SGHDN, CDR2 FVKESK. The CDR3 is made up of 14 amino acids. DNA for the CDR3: TGTGCCAGCAGCCAACATCTTGGTGGAGGTAGGGCTTTCTTT. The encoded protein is CASSQHLGGGRAFF.

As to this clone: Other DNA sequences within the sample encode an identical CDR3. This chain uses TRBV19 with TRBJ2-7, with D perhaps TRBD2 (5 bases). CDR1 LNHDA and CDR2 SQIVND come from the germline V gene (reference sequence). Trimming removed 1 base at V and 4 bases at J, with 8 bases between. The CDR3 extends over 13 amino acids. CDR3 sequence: CASSIGLAYEQYF. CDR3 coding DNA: TGTGCCAGTAGTATAGGGCTAGCTTACGAGCAGTACTTC.

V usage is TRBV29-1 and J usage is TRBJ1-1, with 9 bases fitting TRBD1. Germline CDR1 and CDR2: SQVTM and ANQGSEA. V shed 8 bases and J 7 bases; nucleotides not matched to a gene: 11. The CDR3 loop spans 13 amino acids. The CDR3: CSSPGTGYGEAFF. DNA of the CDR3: TGCAGCAGTCCCGGGACAGGGTACGGTGAAGCTTTCTTT.

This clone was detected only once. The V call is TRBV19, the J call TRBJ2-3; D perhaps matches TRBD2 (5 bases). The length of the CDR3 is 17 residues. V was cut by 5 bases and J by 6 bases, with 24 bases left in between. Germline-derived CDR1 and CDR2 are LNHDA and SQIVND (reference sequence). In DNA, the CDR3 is TGTGCCAGTAGTCGAGCATGGACTGTAAAGGGAGCGGATACGCAGTATTTT. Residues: CASSRAWTVKGADTQYF.

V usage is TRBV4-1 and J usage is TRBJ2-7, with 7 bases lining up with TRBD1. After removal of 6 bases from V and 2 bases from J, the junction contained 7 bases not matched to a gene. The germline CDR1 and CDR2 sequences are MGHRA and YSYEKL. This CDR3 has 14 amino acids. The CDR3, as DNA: TGCGCCAGCAGTCCCGGGACAGTCACCTACGAGCAGTACTTC. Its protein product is CASSPGTVTYEQYF.

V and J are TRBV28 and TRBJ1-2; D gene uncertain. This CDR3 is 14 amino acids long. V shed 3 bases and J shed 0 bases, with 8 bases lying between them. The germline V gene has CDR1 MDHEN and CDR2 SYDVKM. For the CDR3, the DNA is TGTGCCAGCAGTTTTGGGCAGCCTAACTATGGCTACACCTTC. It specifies CASSFGQPNYGYTF.

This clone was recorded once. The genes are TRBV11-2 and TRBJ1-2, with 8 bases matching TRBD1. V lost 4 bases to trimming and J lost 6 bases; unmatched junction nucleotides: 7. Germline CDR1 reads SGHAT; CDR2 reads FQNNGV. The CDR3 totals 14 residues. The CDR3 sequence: CASSSHQGANGYTF. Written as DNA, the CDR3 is TGTGCCAGCAGCTCCCACCAGGGGGCGAATGGCTACACCTTC.

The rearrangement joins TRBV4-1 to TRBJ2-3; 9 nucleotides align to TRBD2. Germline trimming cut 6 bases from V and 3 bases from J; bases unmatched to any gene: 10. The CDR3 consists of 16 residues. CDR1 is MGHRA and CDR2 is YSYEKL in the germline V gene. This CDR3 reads CASRMVAGAGTDTQYF. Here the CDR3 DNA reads TGCGCCAGCAGAATGGTAGCGGGGGCGGGGACAGATACGCAGTATTTT.

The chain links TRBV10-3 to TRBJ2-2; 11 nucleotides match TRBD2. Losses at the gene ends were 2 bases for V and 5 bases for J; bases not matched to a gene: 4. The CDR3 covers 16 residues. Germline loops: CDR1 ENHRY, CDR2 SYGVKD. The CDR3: CAISELAGGWTGELFF. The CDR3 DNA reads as TGTGCCATCAGTGAGCTAGCGGGAGGTTGGACCGGGGAGCTGTTTTTT.

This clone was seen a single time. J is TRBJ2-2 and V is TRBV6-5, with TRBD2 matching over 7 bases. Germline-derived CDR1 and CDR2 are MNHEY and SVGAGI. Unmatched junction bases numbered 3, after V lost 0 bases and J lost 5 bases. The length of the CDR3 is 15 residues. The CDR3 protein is CASSYSGEGTGELFF. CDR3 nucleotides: TGTGCCAGCAGTTACTCGGGGGAGGGGACCGGGGAGCTGTTTTTT.

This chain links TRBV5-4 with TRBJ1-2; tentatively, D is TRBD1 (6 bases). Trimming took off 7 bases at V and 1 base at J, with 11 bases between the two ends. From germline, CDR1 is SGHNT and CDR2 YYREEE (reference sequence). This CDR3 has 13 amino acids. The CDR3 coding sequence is TGTGCCAGCGCCGACAGGCGTAACTATGGCTACACCTTC. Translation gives CASADRRNYGYTF.

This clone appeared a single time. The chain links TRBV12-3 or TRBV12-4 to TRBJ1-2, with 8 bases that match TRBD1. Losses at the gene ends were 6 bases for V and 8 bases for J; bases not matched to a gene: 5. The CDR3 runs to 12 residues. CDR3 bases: TGTGCCAGCAGCCAGGGGGCCGGGGGCTACACCTTC. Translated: CASSQGAGGYTF.